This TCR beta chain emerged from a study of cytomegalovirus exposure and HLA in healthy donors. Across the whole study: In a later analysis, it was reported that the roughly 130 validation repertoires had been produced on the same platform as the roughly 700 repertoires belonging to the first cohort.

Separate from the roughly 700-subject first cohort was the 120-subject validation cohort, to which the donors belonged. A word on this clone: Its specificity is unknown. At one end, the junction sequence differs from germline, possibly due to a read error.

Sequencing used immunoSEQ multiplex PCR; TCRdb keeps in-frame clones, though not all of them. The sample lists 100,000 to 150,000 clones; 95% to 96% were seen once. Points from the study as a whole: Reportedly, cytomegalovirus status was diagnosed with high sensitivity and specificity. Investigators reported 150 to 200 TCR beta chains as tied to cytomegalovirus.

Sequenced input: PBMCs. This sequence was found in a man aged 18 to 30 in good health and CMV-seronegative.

The CDR3 DNA reads as TGTGCTAGCAGCCCCGAGGCGGGAGGGGCTGGGGCCAACGTCCTGACTTTC. It yields the protein CASSPEAGGAGANVLTF. V usage is TRBV7-7 and J usage is TRBJ2-6, with 9 bases lining up with TRBD2. The CDR3 spans 17 residues. The germline V gene encodes CDR1 SSHAT and CDR2 FNYEAQ (reference sequence).